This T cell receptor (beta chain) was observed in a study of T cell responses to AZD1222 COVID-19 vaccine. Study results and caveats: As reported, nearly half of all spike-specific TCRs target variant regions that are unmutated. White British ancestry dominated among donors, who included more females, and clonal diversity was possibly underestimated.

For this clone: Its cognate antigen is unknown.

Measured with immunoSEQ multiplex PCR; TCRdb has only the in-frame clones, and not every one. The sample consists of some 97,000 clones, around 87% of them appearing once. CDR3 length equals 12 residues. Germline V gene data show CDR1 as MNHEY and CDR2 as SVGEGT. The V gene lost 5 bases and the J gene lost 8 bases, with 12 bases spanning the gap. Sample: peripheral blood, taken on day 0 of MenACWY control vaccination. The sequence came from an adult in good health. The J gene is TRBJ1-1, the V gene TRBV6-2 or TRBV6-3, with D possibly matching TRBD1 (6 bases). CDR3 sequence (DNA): TGTGCCAGCAGTCTTATGGACAGCGAAGCTTTCTTT. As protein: CASSLMDSEAFF.